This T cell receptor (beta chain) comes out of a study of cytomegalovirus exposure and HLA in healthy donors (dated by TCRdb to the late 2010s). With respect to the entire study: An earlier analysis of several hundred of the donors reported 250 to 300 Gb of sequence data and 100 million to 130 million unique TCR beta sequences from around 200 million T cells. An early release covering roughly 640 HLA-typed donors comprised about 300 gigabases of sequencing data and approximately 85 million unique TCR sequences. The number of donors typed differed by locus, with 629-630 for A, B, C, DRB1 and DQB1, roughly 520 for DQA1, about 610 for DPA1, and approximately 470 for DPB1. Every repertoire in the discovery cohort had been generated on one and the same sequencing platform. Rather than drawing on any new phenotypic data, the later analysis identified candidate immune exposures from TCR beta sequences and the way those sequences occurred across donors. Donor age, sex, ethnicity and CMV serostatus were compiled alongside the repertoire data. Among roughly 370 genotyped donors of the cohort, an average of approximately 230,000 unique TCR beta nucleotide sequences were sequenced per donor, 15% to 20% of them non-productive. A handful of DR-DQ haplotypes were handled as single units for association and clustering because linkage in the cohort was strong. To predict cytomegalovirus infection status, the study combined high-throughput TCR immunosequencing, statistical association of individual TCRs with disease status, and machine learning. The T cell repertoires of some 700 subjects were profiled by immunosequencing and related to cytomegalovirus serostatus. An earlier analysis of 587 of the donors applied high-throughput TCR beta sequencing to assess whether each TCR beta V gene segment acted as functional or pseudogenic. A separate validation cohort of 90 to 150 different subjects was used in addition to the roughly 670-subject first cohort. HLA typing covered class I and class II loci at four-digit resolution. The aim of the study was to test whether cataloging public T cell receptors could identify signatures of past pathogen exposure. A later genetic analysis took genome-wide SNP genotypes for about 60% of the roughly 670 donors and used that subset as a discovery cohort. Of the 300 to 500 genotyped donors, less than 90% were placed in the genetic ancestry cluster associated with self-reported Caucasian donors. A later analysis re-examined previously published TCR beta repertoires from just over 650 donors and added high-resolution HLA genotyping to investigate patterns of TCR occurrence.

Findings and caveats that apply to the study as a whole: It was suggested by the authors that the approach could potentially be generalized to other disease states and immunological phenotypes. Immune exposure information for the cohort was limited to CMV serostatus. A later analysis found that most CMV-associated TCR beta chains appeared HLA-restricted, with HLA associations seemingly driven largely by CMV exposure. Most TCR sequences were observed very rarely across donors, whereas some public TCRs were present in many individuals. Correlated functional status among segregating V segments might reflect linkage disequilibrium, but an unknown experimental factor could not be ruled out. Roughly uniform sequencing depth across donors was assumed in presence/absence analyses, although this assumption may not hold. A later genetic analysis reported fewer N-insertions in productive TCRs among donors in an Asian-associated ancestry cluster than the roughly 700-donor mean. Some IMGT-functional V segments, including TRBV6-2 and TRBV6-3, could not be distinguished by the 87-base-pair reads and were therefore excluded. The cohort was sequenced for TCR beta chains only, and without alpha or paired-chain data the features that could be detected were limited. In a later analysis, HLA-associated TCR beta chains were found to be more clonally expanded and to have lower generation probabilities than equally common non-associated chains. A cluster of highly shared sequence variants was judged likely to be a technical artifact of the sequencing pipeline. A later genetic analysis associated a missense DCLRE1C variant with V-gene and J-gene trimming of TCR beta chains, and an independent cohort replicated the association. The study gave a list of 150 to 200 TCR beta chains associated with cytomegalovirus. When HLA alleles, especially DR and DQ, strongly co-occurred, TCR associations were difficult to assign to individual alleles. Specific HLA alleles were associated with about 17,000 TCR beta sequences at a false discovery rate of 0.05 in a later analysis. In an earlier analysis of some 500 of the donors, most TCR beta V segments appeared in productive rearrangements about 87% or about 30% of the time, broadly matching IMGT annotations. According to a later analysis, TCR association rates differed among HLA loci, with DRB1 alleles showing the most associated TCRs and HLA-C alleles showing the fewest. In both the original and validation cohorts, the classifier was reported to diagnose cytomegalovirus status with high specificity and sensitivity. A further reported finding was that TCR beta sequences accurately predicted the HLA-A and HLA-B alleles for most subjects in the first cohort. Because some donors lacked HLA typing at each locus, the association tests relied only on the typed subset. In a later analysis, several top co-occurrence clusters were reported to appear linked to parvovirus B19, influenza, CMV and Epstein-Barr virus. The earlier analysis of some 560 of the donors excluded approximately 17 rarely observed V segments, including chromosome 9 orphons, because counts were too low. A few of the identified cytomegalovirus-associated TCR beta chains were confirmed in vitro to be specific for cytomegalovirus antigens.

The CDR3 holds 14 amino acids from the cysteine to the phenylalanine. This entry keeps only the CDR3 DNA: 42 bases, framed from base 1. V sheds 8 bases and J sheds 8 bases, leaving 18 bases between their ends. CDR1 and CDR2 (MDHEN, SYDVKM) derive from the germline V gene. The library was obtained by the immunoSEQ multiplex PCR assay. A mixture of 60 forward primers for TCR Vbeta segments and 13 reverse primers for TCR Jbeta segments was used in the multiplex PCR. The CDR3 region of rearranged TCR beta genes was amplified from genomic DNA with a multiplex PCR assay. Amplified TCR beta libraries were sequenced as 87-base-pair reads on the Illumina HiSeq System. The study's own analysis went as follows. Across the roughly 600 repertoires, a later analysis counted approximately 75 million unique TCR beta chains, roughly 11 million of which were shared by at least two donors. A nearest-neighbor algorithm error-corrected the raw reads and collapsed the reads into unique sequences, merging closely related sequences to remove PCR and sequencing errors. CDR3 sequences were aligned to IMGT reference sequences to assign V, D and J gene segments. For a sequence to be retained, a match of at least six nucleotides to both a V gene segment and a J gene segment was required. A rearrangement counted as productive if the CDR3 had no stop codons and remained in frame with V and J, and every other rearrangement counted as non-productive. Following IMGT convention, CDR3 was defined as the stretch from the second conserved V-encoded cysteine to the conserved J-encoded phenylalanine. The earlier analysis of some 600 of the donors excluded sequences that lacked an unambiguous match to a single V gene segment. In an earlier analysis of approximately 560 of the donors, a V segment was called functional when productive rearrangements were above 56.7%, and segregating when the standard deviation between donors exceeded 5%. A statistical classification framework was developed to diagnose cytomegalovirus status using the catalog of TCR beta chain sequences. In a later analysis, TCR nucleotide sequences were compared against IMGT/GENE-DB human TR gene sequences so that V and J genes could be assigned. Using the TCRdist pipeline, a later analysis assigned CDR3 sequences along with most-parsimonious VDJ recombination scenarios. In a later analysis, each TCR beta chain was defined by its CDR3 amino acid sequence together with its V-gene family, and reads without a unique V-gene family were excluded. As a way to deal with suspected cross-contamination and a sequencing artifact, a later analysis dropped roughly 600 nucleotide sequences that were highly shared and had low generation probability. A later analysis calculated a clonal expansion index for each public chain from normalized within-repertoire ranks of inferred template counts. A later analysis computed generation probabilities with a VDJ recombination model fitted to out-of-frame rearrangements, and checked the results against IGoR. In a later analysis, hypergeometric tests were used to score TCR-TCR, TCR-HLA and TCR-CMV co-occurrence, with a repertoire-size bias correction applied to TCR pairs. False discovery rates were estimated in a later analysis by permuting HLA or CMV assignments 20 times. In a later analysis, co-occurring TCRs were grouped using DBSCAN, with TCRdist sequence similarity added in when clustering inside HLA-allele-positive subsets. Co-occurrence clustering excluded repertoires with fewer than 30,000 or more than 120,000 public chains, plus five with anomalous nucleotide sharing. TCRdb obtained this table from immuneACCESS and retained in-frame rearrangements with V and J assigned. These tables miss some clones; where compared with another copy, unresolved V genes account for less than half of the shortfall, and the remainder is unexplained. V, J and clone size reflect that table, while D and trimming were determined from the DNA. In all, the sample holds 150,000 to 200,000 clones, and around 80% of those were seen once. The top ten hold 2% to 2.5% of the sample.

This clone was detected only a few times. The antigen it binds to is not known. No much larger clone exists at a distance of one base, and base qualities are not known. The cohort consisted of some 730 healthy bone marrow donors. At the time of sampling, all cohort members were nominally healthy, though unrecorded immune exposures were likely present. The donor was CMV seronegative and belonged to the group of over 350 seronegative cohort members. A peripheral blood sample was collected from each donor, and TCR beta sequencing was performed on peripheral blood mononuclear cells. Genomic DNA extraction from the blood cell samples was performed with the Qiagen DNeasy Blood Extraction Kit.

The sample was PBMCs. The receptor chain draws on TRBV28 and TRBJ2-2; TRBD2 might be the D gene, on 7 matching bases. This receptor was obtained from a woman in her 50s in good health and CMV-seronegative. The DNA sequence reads TGTGCCAGCGTACGGGGGGCTAGGACTGGGGAGCTGTTTTTT. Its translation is CASVRGARTGELFF. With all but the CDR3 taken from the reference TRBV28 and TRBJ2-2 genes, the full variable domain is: DVKVTQSSRYLVKRTGEKVFLECVQDMDHENMFWYRQDPGLGLRLIYFSYDVKMKEKGDIPEGYSVSREKKERFSLILESASTNQTSMYLCASVRGARTGELFFGEGSRLTVL.